The 27 T cell receptor beta chains below all came from one sample that was sequenced in a study of cytomegalovirus exposure and HLA in healthy donors. With 60 Vbeta and 13 Jbeta primers, the PCR was carried out. Assay used: immunoSEQ multiplex PCR; TCRdb lists only in-frame clones, some missing. The sample lists tens of thousands of clones, 80% to 90% seen once, with approximately 17% in the top ten. Sequencing was done on a sample of PBMCs. These receptors all come from a man in his sixties or seventies in good health and CMV-seropositive.

The V gene is TRBV4-3, the J gene TRBJ2-6; tentative D call: TRBD1 (9 bases). Germline V gives CDR1 LGHNA, CDR2 YSLEER. The ends were cut back, 0 bases at V and 2 bases at J, with 14 bases in the middle. This CDR3 has 18 amino acids. CDR3 in DNA: TGCGCCAGCAGCCAAGAAGCGGGGGACAGGGCTGGGGCCAACGTCCTGACTTTC. Amino acid sequence: CASSQEAGDRAGANVLTF.

The table lists this clone with a count of one. The chain employs TRBV10-3 and TRBJ2-7; 9 nucleotides match TRBD1. Germline CDR1 reads ENHRY; CDR2 reads SYGVKD. V gave up 4 bases and J gave up 4 bases; unmatched junction bases: 5. The CDR3 runs to 14 residues. The CDR3 sequence: CAISGTGDRYEQYF. The DNA for the CDR3 is TGTGCCATCAGTGGGACAGGGGATCGGTACGAGCAGTACTTC.

The rearrangement joins TRBV29-1 to TRBJ2-7, with 11 positions matching TRBD2. The CDR3 extends over 14 amino acids. Looked up from germline, CDR1 is SQVTM and CDR2 is ANQGSEA. With V trimmed by 6 bases and J by 2 bases, 6 bases remained unmatched. CDR3 nucleotide sequence: TGCAGCGTGCCCGGGACTAGCGGCACCTACGAGCAGTACTTC. Its translation is CSVPGTSGTYEQYF.

This clone was seen just once. The J gene is TRBJ1-2, the V gene TRBV25-1, with no clear D. CDR1 is MGHDK, CDR2 SYGVNS, per germline. The CDR3 covers 15 residues. V was pared by 4 bases and J by 6 bases, with 18 bases between. CDR3 in amino acids: CASSAPGGGRDGYTF. For the CDR3, the DNA is TGTGCCAGCAGTGCCCCCGGAGGAGGGAGGGATGGCTACACCTTC.

The chain recombines TRBV11-2 with TRBJ2-2; the match to TRBD1 covers 9 bases. V lost 5 bases to trimming and J lost 4 bases; unmatched junction nucleotides: 5. Per the germline V gene, CDR1 is SGHAT and CDR2 is FQNNGV. CDR3 size: 15 residues. The CDR3 DNA sequence: TGTGCCAGCAGCCTACAGGGGGCGGGCACCGGGGAGCTGTTTTTT. Amino acid sequence: CASSLQGAGTGELFF.

The CDR3 sequence is CASSPEGGGTEAFF. As DNA, the CDR3 is TGTGCCAGCTCACCAGAGGGGGGAGGGACTGAAGCTTTCTTT. V is TRBV18 and J is TRBJ1-1; perhaps TRBD1 as D (6 bases). This CDR3 is built from 14 residues. CDR1 is KGHSH, CDR2 LQKENI, per germline. The germline V and J ends were trimmed by 2 bases and 5 bases, with 12 bases remaining between them.

The DNA for the CDR3 is TGTGCCAGCAGTGAAGAGGTGGGGTCCCCGTCTAGCGGGAGGGCCGGAGAGACCCAGTACTTC. Residues: CASSEEVGSPSSGRAGETQYF. V is TRBV6-1 and J is TRBJ2-5; 12 nucleotides line up with TRBD2. The ends lost 1 base at V and 4 bases at J; junction bases unmatched: 19. CDR1 and CDR2 from the germline V gene are MNHNS and SASEGT. The CDR3 runs 21 residues.

The rearrangement joins TRBV5-1 to TRBJ1-1; D possibly corresponds to TRBD1 (6 bases). This CDR3 contains 14 residues. Looked up from germline, CDR1 is SGHRS and CDR2 is YFSETQ. The germline V and J ends were trimmed by 9 bases and 0 bases, with 15 bases remaining between them. CDR3 DNA sequence: TGCGCCACGACTTCCGGGACAATGAACACTGAAGCTTTCTTT. Its protein product is CATTSGTMNTEAFF.

V and J are TRBV6-6 and TRBJ1-6, with D perhaps TRBD1 (5 bases). CDR1 is MNHNY, CDR2 SVGAGI, per germline (reference sequence). Trimming removed 7 bases from V and 9 bases from J, with 10 bases in between. This CDR3 contains 12 residues. The CDR3 DNA is TGTGCCAGCACAGACAGTAGTTCACCCCTCCACTTT. It codes for CASTDSSSPLHF.

V gene TRBV28 combines with J gene TRBJ1-5; 8 bases fit TRBD1. From germline, CDR1 is MDHEN and CDR2 SYDVKM. Unmatched junction bases numbered 2, after V lost 4 bases and J lost 3 bases. The CDR3 spans 14 residues. The CDR3 DNA reads as TGTGCCAGCAGTTGGGACAGGATCAATCAGCCCCAGCATTTT. Protein: CASSWDRINQPQHF. Combining the CDR3 with reference TRBV28 and TRBJ1-5 gives the whole variable domain DVKVTQSSRYLVKRTGEKVFLECVQDMDHENMFWYRQDPGLGLRLIYFSYDVKMKEKGDIPEGYSVSREKKERFSLILESASTNQTSMYLCASSWDRINQPQHFGDGTRLSIL.

The rearrangement links TRBV7-2 to TRBJ2-7; 12 bases map to TRBD2. Germline V CDR1 and CDR2: SGHTA, FQGNSA. V dropped 5 bases and J dropped 3; count of bases not matched to a gene: 2. The CDR3 has 14 amino acids. The CDR3 coding sequence is TGTGCCAGCAGCAAACTAGCGGGGGGCTACGAGCAGTACTTC. Amino acids: CASSKLAGGYEQYF.

The genes are TRBV29-1 and TRBJ2-1; TRBD2 matches at 7 bases. In germline, CDR1 is SQVTM, CDR2 ANQGSEA. The CDR3 runs 12 residues. Unmatched junction bases numbered 11, after V lost 8 bases and J lost 10 bases. Here the CDR3 reads CSCPGAGDEQFF. The DNA for the CDR3 is TGCAGCTGTCCCGGCGCGGGAGACGAGCAGTTCTTC.

The chain carries TRBV6-5 and TRBJ2-7, with TRBD2 as a possible D gene (6 bases). Trimming shortened V by 0 bases and J by 3 bases, and 9 bases separated the two germline ends. In germline, CDR1 is MNHEY, CDR2 SVGAGI. This CDR3 is 14 amino acids long. In nucleotides, the CDR3 is TGTGCCAGCAGTTACTCGCGGGATTACTACGAGCAGTACTTC. This encodes CASSYSRDYYEQYF.

V and J are TRBV28 and TRBJ1-2, with 7 nucleotides matching TRBD1. With 3 bases clipped from V and 4 bases from J, the junction kept 5 bases outside the gene matches. The CDR3 runs to 14 residues. The germline gives CDR1 MDHEN, CDR2 SYDVKM. The CDR3 reads CASSLDRQGYGYTF. In DNA form, the CDR3 reads TGTGCCAGCAGTTTGGACAGACAGGGCTATGGCTACACCTTC.

The rearrangement uses TRBV4-2 and TRBJ2-3; tentatively, D is TRBD2 (5 bases). Looked up from germline, CDR1 is LGHNA and CDR2 is YNFKEQ. V was clipped by 1 base and J by 3 bases, with 8 bases between them. The CDR3 has 14 residues. The CDR3 loop reads CASSQVIATDTQYF. DNA of the CDR3: TGTGCCAGCAGCCAAGTGATAGCGACAGATACGCAGTATTTT.

This chain uses TRBV6-5 with TRBJ1-1; no clear D gene. The CDR3 has 13 residues. Germline V gives CDR1 MNHEY, CDR2 SVGAGI. Trimming took 8 bases from V and 1 from J, leaving 11 bases between them. In DNA, the CDR3 is TGTGCCAGCGGGCGGGCGGGGAACACTGAAGCTTTCTTT. It codes for CASGRAGNTEAFF.

This chain joins TRBV28 and TRBJ2-2; TRBD2 is a possible D gene (6 bases). The germline gives CDR1 MDHEN, CDR2 SYDVKM. The CDR3 loop spans 15 amino acids. Trimming shortened V by 6 bases and J by 0 bases, and 11 bases separated the two germline ends. The CDR3: CASSAGTANTGELFF. The CDR3 DNA follows: TGTGCCAGCAGCGCCGGGACTGCGAACACCGGGGAGCTGTTTTTT.

The chain employs TRBV6-5 and TRBJ1-2; D may be TRBD1 (6 bases). Germline CDR1 is MNHEY and CDR2 is SVGAGI. V lost 2 bases and J 3 bases, leaving 16 bases between the germline ends. The CDR3 loop spans 16 amino acids. The CDR3: CASSYASPTGHYGYTF. The CDR3 DNA reads TGTGCCAGCAGTTACGCATCCCCCACAGGGCACTATGGCTACACCTTC.

The chain couples TRBV7-6 to TRBJ1-5, with 10 bases matching TRBD1. CDR1 is SGHVS, CDR2 FNYEAQ, per germline. V dropped 5 bases and J dropped 5; count of bases not matched to a gene: 3. This CDR3 is built from 14 residues. This chain's CDR3 is CASSPGTGDQPQHF. CDR3 coding DNA: TGTGCCAGCAGCCCCGGGACAGGGGATCAGCCCCAGCATTTT.

This chain's CDR3 is CASSKGLADSTDTQYF. The DNA for the CDR3 is TGTGCCAGCAGCAAGGGACTAGCTGACTCCACAGATACGCAGTATTTT. This chain uses TRBV6-4 with TRBJ2-3, with 9 nucleotides matching TRBD2. The V gene's germline CDR1 is MRHNA and CDR2 SNTAGT. The CDR3 runs 16 residues. V shed 6 bases, J shed 2 bases, and the junction held 9 bases outside the gene matches.

This clone was found once. The V gene is TRBV4-2, the J gene TRBJ2-4; 11 bases align to TRBD2. V shed 0 bases, J shed 4 bases, and the junction held 8 bases outside the gene matches. CDR1 is LGHNA and CDR2 is YNFKEQ in the germline V gene. The CDR3 is 18 amino acids. The CDR3 protein is CASSQEIAGGPFKNIQYF. The CDR3 DNA reads TGTGCCAGCAGCCAAGAAATAGCGGGAGGGCCTTTTAAAAACATTCAGTACTTC.

On this clone: The junction differs from germline at one of its ends, possibly a read error. The gene calls are TRBV4-2 and TRBJ2-7, with D possibly being TRBD2 (5 bases). The CDR3 is 15 amino acids. Germline CDR1 and CDR2: LGHNA and YNFKEQ. CDR3 protein: CASSQAASLLGEQSF. The CDR3 DNA sequence: TGTGCCAGCAGCCAAGCGGCTAGCCTTCTGGGCGAGCAGTCCTTC.

The V call is TRBV4-1, the J call TRBJ2-7; D possibly corresponds to TRBD1 (5 bases). The length of the CDR3 is 13 residues. Germline V gene sequence: CDR1 MGHRA, CDR2 YSYEKL. V was clipped by 3 bases and J by 4 bases, with 10 bases between them. DNA of the CDR3: TGCGCCAGCAGCCATCCAGGGTTGTACGAGCAGTACTTC. Its protein is CASSHPGLYEQYF.

This chain joins TRBV28 and TRBJ1-1; perhaps TRBD1 as D (5 bases). Germline V CDR1 and CDR2: MDHEN, SYDVKM. The CDR3 loop spans 15 amino acids. V lost 4 bases to trimming and J lost 6 bases, with 18 bases between them. CDR3 sequence: CASSSLLGATSEAFF. CDR3 nucleotides: TGTGCCAGCAGTTCCCTGCTAGGGGCGACTTCTGAAGCTTTCTTT.

This chain uses TRBV10-2 with TRBJ1-2; D is uncertain. The germline V gene encodes CDR1 WSHSY and CDR2 SAAADI. V dropped 7 bases and J dropped 1 base, with 7 bases sitting between them. This CDR3 is 12 amino acids long. Here the CDR3 DNA reads TGCGCCAGCAATGACAATAACTATGGCTACACCTTC. This sequence encodes CASNDNNYGYTF.

This clone was seen a single time. This chain uses TRBV7-2 with TRBJ1-1; 10 bases map to TRBD1. The length of the CDR3 is 15 residues. The J segment lost 7 bases and the V segment lost 5 bases, leaving 10 bases of the junction unmatched. Germline values: CDR1 SGHTA, CDR2 FQGNSA. The CDR3 DNA sequence: TGTGCCAGCAGCCTTATGCCGGGACAGGGGTTTGAAGCTTTCTTT. This sequence encodes CASSLMPGQGFEAFF.

CDR3 DNA sequence: TGTGCCAGCAGTGCGATGTGGGACAGTGACTACGAGCAGTACTTC. As protein: CASSAMWDSDYEQYF. The chain is built from TRBV28 and TRBJ2-7; TRBD1 aligns across 7 bases. CDR1 and CDR2 (germline): MDHEN, SYDVKM. CDR3 length: 15 residues. After removal of 5 bases from V and 3 bases from J, the junction contained 10 bases not matched to a gene.